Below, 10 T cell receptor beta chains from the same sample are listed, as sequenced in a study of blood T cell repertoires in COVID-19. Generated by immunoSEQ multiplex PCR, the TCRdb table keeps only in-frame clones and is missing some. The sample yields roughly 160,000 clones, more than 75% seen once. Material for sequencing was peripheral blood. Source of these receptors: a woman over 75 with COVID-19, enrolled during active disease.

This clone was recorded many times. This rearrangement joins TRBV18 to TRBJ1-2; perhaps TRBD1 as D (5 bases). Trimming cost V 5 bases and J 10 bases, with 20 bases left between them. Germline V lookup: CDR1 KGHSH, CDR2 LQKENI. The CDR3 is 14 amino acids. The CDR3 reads CASSGRGAELVYTF. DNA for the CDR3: TGTGCCAGCTCAGGTAGGGGCGCGGAGCTGGTCTACACCTTC.

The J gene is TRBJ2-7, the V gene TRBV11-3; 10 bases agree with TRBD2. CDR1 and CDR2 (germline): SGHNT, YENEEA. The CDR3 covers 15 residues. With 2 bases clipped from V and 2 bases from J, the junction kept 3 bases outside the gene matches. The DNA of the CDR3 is TGTGCCAGCAGCTTAACTAGCGGGACCGCCTACGAGCAGTACTTC. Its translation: CASSLTSGTAYEQYF.

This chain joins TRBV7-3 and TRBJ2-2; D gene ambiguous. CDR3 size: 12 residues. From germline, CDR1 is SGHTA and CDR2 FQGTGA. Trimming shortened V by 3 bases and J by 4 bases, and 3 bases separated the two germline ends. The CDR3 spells CASSFVTGELFF. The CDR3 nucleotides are TGTGCCAGCAGCTTCGTCACCGGGGAGCTGTTTTTT.

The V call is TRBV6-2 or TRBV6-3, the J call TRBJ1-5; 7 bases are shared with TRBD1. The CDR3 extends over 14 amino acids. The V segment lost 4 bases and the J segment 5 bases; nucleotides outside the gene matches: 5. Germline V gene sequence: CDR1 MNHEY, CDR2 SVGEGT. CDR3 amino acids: CASSSPGQYQPQHF. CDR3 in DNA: TGTGCCAGCAGTTCACCGGGACAGTATCAGCCCCAGCATTTT.

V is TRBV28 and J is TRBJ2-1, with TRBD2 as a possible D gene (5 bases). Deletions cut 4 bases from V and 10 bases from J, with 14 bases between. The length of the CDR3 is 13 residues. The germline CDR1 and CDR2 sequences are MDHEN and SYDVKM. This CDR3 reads CASSSDPLAEQFF. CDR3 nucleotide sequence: TGTGCCAGCAGTTCGGACCCGCTAGCAGAGCAGTTCTTC.

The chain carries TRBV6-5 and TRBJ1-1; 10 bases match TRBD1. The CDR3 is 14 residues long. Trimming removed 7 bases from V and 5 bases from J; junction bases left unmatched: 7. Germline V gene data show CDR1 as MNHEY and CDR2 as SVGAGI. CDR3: CASKSPGQGTEAFF. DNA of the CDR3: TGTGCCAGCAAATCTCCGGGACAGGGGACTGAAGCTTTCTTT.

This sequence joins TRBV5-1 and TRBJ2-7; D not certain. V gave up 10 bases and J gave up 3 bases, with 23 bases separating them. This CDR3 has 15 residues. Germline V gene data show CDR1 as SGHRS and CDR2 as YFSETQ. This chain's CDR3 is CACARLVALNYEQYF. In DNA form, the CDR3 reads TGCGCCTGCGCCCGCTTGGTAGCCCTTAACTACGAGCAGTACTTC.

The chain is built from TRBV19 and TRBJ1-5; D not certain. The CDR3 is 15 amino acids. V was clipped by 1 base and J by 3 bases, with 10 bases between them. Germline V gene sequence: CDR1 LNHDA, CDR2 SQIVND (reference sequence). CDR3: CASSIVGENNQPQHF. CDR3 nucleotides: TGTGCCAGTAGTATAGTGGGAGAGAACAATCAGCCCCAGCATTTT.

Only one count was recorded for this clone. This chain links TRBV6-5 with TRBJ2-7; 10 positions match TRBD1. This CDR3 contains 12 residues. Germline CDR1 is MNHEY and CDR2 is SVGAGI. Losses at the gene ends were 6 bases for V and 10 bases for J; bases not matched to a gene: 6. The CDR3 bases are TGTGCCAGCAGCGCCGGGACAGGGGAACAGTACTTC. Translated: CASSAGTGEQYF.

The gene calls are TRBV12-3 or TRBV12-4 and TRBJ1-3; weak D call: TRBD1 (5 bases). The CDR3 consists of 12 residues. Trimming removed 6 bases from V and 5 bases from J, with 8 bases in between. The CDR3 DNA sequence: TGTGCCAGCAGGAGACAGAGAAACACCATATATTTT. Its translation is CASRRQRNTIYF.